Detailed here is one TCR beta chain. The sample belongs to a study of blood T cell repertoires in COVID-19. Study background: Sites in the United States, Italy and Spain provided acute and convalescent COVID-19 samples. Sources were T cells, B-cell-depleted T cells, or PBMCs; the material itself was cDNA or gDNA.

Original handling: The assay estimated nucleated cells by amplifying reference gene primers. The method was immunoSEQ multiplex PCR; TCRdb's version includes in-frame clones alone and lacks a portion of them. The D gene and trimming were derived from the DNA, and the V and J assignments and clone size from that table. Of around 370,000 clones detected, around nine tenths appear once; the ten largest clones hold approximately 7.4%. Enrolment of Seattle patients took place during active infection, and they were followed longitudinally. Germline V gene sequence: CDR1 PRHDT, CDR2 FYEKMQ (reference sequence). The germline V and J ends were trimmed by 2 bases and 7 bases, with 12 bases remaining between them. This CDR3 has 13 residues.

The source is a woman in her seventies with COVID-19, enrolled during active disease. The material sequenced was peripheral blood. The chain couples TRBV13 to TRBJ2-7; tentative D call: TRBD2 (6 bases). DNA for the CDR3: TGTGCCAGCAGCTTAAAGTATGGGGGGGAGCAGTACTTC. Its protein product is CASSLKYGGEQYF. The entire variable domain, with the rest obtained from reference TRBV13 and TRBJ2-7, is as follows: AAGVIQSPRHLIKEKRETATLKCYPIPRHDTVYWYQQGPGQDPQFLISFYEKMQSDKGSIPDRFSAQQFSDYHSELNMSSLELGDSALYFCASSLKYGGEQYFGPGTRLTVT.